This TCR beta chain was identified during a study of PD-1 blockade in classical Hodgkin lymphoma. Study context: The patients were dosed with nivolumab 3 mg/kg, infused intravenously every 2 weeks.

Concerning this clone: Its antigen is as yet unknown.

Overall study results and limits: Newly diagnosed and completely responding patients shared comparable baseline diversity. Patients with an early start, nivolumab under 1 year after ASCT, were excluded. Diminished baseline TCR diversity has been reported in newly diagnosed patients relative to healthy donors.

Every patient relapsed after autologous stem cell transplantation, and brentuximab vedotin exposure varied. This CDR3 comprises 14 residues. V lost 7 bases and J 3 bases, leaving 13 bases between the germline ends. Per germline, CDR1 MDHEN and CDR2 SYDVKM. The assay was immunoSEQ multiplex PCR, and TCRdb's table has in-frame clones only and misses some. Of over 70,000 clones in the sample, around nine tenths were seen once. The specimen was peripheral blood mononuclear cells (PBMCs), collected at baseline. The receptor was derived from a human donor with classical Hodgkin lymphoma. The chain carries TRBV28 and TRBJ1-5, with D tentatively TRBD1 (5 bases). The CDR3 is CASTLRQSNQPQHF. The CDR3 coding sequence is TGTGCCAGCACCCTACGACAGTCCAATCAGCCCCAGCATTTT.